This note documents a single T cell receptor (beta chain) sequence. The data were taken from a study of blood T cell repertoires in COVID-19. For the study at large: Spain, Italy and the United States supplied samples that represented acute and convalescent COVID-19. From T cells, B-cell-depleted T cells, or PBMCs came the material, which was cDNA or gDNA.

The CDR3 totals 13 residues. J gave up 8 bases and V 5 bases, and 5 bases lay outside the gene matches. CDR1 and CDR2 from the germline V gene are SGHTA and FQGNSA. Authors' methods: Estimates of nucleated cell counts were drawn from the amplification of reference gene primers. TCRdb keeps only in-frame clones here, not all; method: immunoSEQ multiplex PCR. That table supplies the V and J calls and clone size; D and trimming were determined from the DNA. The table lists 200,000 to 300,000 clones, approximately 80% of them singletons, with around 4% in the top ten. This clonotype was sampled from a man aged 55 to 70 with acute or convalescent COVID-19. The specimen sequenced was peripheral blood. The chain joins TRBV7-2 to TRBJ1-2; TRBD1 matches 10 bases. The CDR3 DNA follows: TGTGCCAGCAGCCGACAGGGGGCGAGGGGCTACACCTTC. Translated, it gives CASSRQGARGYTF. Using reference TRBV7-2 and TRBJ1-2 for the parts outside the CDR3, the full variable domain is GAGVSQSPSNKVTEKGKDVELRCDPISGHTALYWYRQSLGQGLEFLIYFQGNSAPDKSGLPSDRFSAERTGGSVSTLTIQRTQQEDSAVYLCASSRQGARGYTFGSGTRLTVV.